Given below is one T cell receptor beta chain in context. Antigen unknown. TCRdb's copy holds only in-frame clones and misses some; the assay was immunoSEQ multiplex PCR. The sample records some 9,800 clones, more than 85% being singletons. CDR1 and CDR2 (germline): SGHNT, YYREEE (reference sequence). There are 13 residues in the CDR3. Trimming shortened V by 4 bases and J by 0 bases, and 2 bases separated the two germline ends. The data belong to a study of STAT3 mutations in large granular lymphocyte leukemia. Study background: Among longitudinally sequenced T-LGLL patients, roughly half had canonical activating STAT3 mutations detected. Findings and caveats of the study: Clonal expansion was inferred from other time points because no sample existed at each clone's first appearance. Every T-LGLL patient had at least one immunodominant TCRbeta clonotype. Sampling intervals varied between patients and samples.

The sequence was obtained from a man aged 60 to 75 with T-cell large granular lymphocyte leukemia. Some clones in this sample may be carry-over from other donors' samples. J is TRBJ2-6 and V is TRBV5-4, with D uncertain. The material sequenced was peripheral blood mononuclear cells. The CDR3 loop reads CASSPSGANVLTF. In DNA form, the CDR3 reads TGTGCCAGCAGCCCCTCTGGGGCCAACGTCCTGACTTTC.